This T cell receptor (beta chain) was obtained from a study of T cell responses to AZD1222 COVID-19 vaccine. Whole-study results and caveats: Repertoire sampling happened only post peak T cell response. Donors were largely white British and mainly female; clonal diversity was possibly underestimated. At baseline, just a handful of AZD1222 recipients tested seropositive.

Concerning this clone: Its antigen is currently unknown.

The CDR3 length is 16 residues. Losses at the gene ends were 5 bases for V and 4 bases for J; bases not matched to a gene: 9. Germline loops: CDR1 LGHNT, CDR2 FRNRAP. The data were produced by immunoSEQ multiplex PCR, yet TCRdb's version contains in-frame clones alone and is incomplete. The sample lists roughly 150,000 clones; 80% to 90% were seen once. The J gene is TRBJ1-5, the V gene TRBV12-5, with 9 bases matching TRBD1. Sequenced here: peripheral blood, sampled on day 0 of AZD1222 vaccination. The source of this sequence is an adult in good health. The CDR3 DNA is TGTGCTAGTGGTCTTTTTCCGGGACAGGGAAATCAGCCCCAGCATTTT. Protein: CASGLFPGQGNQPQHF.